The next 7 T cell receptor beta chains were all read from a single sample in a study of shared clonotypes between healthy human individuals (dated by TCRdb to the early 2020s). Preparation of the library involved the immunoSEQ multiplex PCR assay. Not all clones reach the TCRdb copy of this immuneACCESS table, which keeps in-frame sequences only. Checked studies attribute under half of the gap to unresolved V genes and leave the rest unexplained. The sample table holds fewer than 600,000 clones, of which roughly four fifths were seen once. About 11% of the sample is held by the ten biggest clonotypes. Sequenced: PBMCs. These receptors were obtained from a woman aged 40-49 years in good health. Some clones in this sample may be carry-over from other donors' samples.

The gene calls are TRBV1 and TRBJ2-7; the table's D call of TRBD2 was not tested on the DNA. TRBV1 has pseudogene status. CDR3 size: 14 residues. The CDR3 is CTSSQDLVANEQYF. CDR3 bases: TGCACCAGCAGCCAAGATTTGGTAGCCAACGAGCAGTACTTC.

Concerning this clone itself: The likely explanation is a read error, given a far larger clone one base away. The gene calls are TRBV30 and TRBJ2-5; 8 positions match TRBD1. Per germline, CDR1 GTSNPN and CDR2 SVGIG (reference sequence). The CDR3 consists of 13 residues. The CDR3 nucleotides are TGTGCCTGGACCCGGACAGGGAAAGAGACCCCGTACTTC. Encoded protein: CAWTRTGKETPYF.

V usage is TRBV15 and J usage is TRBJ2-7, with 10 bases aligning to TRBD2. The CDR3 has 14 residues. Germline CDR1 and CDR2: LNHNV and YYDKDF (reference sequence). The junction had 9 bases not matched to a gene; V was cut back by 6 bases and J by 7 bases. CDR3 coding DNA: TGTGCCACCAGGGCTAGCGGGAGTTCGTATGAGCAGTACTTC. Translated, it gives CATRASGSSYEQYF. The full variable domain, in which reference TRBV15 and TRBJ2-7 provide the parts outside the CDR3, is DAMVIQNPRYQVTQFGKPVTLSCSQTLNHNVMYWYQQKSSQAPKLLFHYYDKDFNNEADTPDNFQSRRPNTSFCFLDIRSPGLGDTAMYLCATRASGSSYEQYFGPGTRLTVT.

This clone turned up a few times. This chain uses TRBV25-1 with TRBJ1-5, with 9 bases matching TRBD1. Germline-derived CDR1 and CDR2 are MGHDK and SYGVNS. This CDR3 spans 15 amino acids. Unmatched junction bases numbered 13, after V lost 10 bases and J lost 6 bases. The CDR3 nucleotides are TGTGCCAAGCTACCACTCGGGACAGGGATTCAGCCCCAGCATTTT. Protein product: CAKLPLGTGIQPQHF.

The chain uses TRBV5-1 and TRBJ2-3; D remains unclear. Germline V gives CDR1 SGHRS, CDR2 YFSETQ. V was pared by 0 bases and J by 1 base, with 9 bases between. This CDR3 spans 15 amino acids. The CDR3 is CASSLAQMGTDTQYF. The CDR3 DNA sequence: TGCGCCAGCAGCTTGGCTCAGATGGGCACAGATACGCAGTATTTT.

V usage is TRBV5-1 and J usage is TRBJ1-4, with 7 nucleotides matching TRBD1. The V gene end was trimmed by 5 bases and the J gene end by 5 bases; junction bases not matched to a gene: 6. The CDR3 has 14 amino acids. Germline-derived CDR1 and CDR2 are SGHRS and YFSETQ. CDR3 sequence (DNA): TGCGCCAGCAGGCCTCAGGGGGGGAATGAAAAACTGTTTTTT. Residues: CASRPQGGNEKLFF.

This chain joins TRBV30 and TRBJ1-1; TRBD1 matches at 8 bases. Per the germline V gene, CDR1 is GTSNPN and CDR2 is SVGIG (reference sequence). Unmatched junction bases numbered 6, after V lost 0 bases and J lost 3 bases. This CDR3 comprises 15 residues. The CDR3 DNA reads TGTGCCTGGAGTGTACTGGCGACAGGGGACACTGAAGCTTTCTTT. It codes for CAWSVLATGDTEAFF. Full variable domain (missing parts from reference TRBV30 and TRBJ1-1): SQTIHQWPATLVQPVGSPLSLECTVEGTSNPNLYWYRQAAGRGLQLLFYSVGIGQISSEVPQNLSASRPQDRQFILSSKKLLLSDSGFYLCAWSVLATGDTEAFFGQGTRLTVV.